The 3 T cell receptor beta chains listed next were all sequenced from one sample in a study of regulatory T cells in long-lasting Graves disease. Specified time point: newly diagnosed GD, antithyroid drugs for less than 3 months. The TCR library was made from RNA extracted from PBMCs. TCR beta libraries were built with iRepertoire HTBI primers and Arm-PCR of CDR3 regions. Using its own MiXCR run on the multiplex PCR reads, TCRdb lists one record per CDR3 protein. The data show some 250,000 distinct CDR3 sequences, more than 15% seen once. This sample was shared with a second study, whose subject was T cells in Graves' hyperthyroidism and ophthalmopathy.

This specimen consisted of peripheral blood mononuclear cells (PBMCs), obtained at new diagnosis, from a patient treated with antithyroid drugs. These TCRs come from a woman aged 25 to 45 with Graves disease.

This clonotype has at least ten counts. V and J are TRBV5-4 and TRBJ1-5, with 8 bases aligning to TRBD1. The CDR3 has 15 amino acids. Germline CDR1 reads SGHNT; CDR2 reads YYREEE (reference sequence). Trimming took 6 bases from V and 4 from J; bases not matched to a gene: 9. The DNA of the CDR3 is TGTGCCAGCAACATTATAGACAGGGGAAATCAGCCCCAGCATTTT. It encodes CASNIIDRGNQPQHF.

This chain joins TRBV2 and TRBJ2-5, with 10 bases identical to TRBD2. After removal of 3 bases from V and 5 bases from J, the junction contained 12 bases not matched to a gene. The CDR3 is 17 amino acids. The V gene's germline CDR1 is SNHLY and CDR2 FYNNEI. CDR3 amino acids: CASSDLLAGEYRETQYF. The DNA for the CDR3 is TGTGCCAGCAGTGATCTCCTAGCGGGAGAGTATCGGGAGACCCAGTACTTC.

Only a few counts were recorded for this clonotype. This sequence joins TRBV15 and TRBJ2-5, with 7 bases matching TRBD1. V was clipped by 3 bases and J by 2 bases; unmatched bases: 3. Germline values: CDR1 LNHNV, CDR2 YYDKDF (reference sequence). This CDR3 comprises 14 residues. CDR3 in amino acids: CATSRGDSQETQYF. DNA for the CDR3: TGTGCCACCAGCAGGGGGGACAGTCAAGAGACCCAGTACTTC.